The 8 T cell receptor beta chains listed next were all sequenced from one sample in a study of T cells expressing NK-cell markers. Each CDR3 protein gets one entry in TCRdb, which reprocessed the 5' RACE reads and gives no DNA. The sample has 350,000 to 400,000 distinct CDR3 sequences. The sequenced sample consisted of blood T cells: a sorted CD56 or NKG2C T cell subset, CD4+ or CD8+ T cells, or bulk PBMC T cells (not recorded which). The receptors stem from a woman aged 50 to 60 in good health.

This chain joins TRBV20-1 and TRBJ2-5; checking the TCRdb D call of TRBD1 is not possible without DNA. The CDR3 has 14 amino acids. The germline gives CDR1 DFQATT, CDR2 SNEGSKA (reference sequence). CDR3 amino acids: CSVRPGSGLETQYF.

The J gene is TRBJ2-2, the V gene TRBV7-9. This CDR3 has 14 residues. Germline loops: CDR1 SEHNR, CDR2 FQNEAQ (reference sequence). The CDR3 loop is CASSLVLRTGELFF.

This chain uses TRBV12-3 or TRBV12-4 with TRBJ1-2; TCRdb's assignment of TRBD1 cannot be checked, as there is no DNA. This CDR3 contains 13 residues. This CDR3 reads CASTQPGREGYTF.

The CDR3: CASSLEGPGGLANTIYF. The chain uses TRBV7-6 and TRBJ1-3; TCRdb returns TRBD1, unconfirmable since there is no DNA. The germline CDR1 and CDR2 sequences are SGHVS and FNYEAQ. The CDR3 runs to 17 residues.

The chain has TRBV12-3 or TRBV12-4 and TRBJ2-1; TCRdb outputs TRBD2, but without DNA this stays unchecked. This CDR3 region has 14 residues. CDR3 sequence: CASSLSSSGSVPFF.

This sequence joins TRBV29-1 and TRBJ1-4; lacking DNA, the TRBD1 call made by TCRdb goes unchecked. This CDR3 is 13 amino acids long. CDR1 and CDR2 (germline): SQVTM, ANQGSEA. CDR3 sequence: CSVQDRVTEKLFF. The whole variable domain, remainder taken from reference TRBV29-1 and TRBJ1-4, is SAVISQKPSRDICQRGTSLTIQCQVDSQVTMMFWYRQQPGQSLTLIATANQGSEATYESGFVIDKFPISRPNLTFSTLTVSNMSPEDSSIYLCSVQDRVTEKLFFGSGTQLSVL.

This sequence joins TRBV5-1 and TRBJ2-6; TCRdb lists TRBD2, though no DNA is available to test this call. Germline CDR1 is SGHRS and CDR2 is YFSETQ. This CDR3 has 17 amino acids. This chain's CDR3 is CASSVSGGASGANVLTF.

The rearrangement joins TRBV5-1 to TRBJ2-5; the D gene TCRdb calls, TRBD1, cannot be checked with no DNA. The CDR3 runs to 15 residues. CDR1 and CDR2 (germline): SGHRS, YFSETQ. CDR3 sequence: CASSLEADRGETQYF. The whole variable domain, filled in from reference TRBV5-1 and TRBJ2-5, reads KAGVTQTPRYLIKTRGQQVTLSCSPISGHRSVSWYQQTPGQGLQFLFEYFSETQRNKGNFPGRFSGRQFSNSRSEMNVSTLELGDSALYLCASSLEADRGETQYFGPGTRLLVL.